This T cell receptor (beta chain) was found in a study of human thymus T cells. The study, taken as a whole, reports: There were highly overlapping thymic repertoires among unrelated individuals, as related research reported.

The thymus tissue came from resections taken during corrective heart surgery. Only in-frame clones appear in the TCRdb table, and some are missing; sequencing was by immunoSEQ multiplex PCR. The sample holds about 130,000 clones, just under 95% seen once. V dropped 5 bases and J dropped 4 bases, with 21 bases sitting between them. The CDR3 extends over 16 amino acids. CDR1 and CDR2 (germline): SGHVS, FQNEAQ. To note about this clone: Its antigen is unidentified.

The sequence was obtained from a boy less than two years old with a congenital heart defect but otherwise immunologically healthy. The sequencing input was thymus tissue. The rearrangement uses TRBV7-8 and TRBJ2-7; D unclear. CDR3 residues: CASSRRSRPTLYEQYF. In nucleotides, the CDR3 is TGTGCCAGCAGCCGACGGTCTCGTCCAACCCTATACGAGCAGTACTTC.